This T cell receptor beta chain was sequenced in a study of shared clonotypes between healthy human individuals. Profiled with immunoSEQ multiplex PCR; TCRdb holds only in-frame clones, not every one. The sample has some 1 million clones, about 80% seen once. The clonotype comes from a man between 18 and 29 years old in good health. The sample was memory CD4+ T cells sorted from blood. Subset indicated: CD45RA-negative fraction.

The CDR3 sequence is CSTGSSPNYGYTF. The CDR3 DNA follows: TGCAGCACCGGTTCGAGCCCTAACTATGGCTACACCTTC. The J gene is TRBJ1-2, the V gene TRBV29-1; D remains unclear. The CDR3 is 13 amino acids. Germline assignment: CDR1 SQVTM and CDR2 ANQGSEA. Trimming took 8 bases from V and 0 from J, leaving 13 bases between them.